This T cell receptor beta chain was found in a study of cytomegalovirus exposure and HLA in healthy donors. Whole-study context: In an earlier analysis, approximately 120 million unique TCR beta sequences were found from some 180 million T cells.

In the PCR, 60 Vbeta and 13 Jbeta primers were used. Authors' methods: In a later analysis, around 11 million of approximately 80 million unique beta chains occurred in at least two donors. The data were produced by immunoSEQ multiplex PCR, yet TCRdb's version contains in-frame clones alone and is incomplete. Clone size and V and J calls were adopted from that table, with D and trimming inferred from the DNA. The table lists 150,000 to 250,000 clones, approximately 79% of them singletons, with roughly 1.4% in the top ten. The V gene's germline CDR1 is KGHSH and CDR2 LQKENI. The CDR3 has 17 residues. Trimming removed 0 bases from V and 9 bases from J; junction bases left unmatched: 9.

V gene TRBV18 combines with J gene TRBJ2-1; 12 positions match TRBD2. The origin of this receptor is a girl aged 10-17 years in good health and CMV-seropositive. Sequenced sample: PBMCs. CDR3 sequence: CASSPPGSSGGAVEQFF. The CDR3 region has the DNA TGTGCCAGCTCACCACCTGGTTCTAGCGGGGGGGCCGTTGAGCAGTTCTTC.